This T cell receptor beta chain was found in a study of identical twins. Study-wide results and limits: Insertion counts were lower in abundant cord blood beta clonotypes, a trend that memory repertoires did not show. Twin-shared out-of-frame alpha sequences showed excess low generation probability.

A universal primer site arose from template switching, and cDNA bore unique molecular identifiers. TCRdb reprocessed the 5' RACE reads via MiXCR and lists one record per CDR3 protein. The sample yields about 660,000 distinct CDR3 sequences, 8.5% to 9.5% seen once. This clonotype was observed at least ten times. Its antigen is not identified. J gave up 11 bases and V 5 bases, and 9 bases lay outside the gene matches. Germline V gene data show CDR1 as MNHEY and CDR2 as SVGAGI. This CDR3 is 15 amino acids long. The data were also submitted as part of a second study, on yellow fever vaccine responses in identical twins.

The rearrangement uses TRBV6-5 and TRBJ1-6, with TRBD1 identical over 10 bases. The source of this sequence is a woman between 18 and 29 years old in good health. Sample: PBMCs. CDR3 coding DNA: TGTGCCAGCAGTGTCTCGAGACAGGGGGCTACACCCCTCCACTTT. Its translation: CASSVSRQGATPLHF.